This T cell receptor beta chain was observed in a study of OX40 agonist ivuxolimab in advanced cancers. At the level of the study: Ivuxolimab, an agonist antibody against OX40 (CD134), was given to patients.

This clone appeared a single time. Germline V lookup: CDR1 SGDLS, CDR2 YYNGEE. This CDR3 has 15 residues. V lost 1 base, J lost 2 bases, and 11 bases lay in between. Produced via immunoSEQ multiplex PCR; TCRdb's table is partial and in-frame only. The sample has around 63,000 clones, less than 85% seen once. This sequence originates from an adult with an advanced solid tumor such as melanoma, head and neck, liver or kidney cancer. Sequencing was performed on CD4+ or CD8+ T cells sorted from blood, taken in a trial of the OX40 agonist ivuxolimab. V is TRBV9 and J is TRBJ2-3; weak D call: TRBD2 (5 bases). In DNA form, the CDR3 reads TGTGCCAGCAGCGTAAGGCGGGCCACCACAGATACGCAGTATTTT. This translates into CASSVRRATTDTQYF.